Below are 11 T cell receptor beta chains sequenced from a single sample in a study of post-analysis software for immune sequencing data. These receptors have no known antigen. Study findings and constraints: The study found TRBV5-6, TRBV5-1 and TRBV20-1 among roughly 5 TRBV segments more frequent in patients than controls.

Unique molecular identifiers were carried by the TCR beta cDNA libraries. TCRdb passed the PCR reads through MiXCR, listing each CDR3 protein once. The profile shows around 500,000 distinct CDR3 sequences, around a third of them singletons. Source material: blood. Receptor source: a girl aged 2-17 years with multiple sclerosis.

This clonotype was seen more than once but under ten times. CDR3 region: CASSPWGEDYGYTF. Written as DNA, the CDR3 is TGTGCCAGCAGTCCGTGGGGGGAAGACTATGGCTACACCTTC. This chain connects TRBV5-4 to TRBJ1-2; the D gene is possibly TRBD1 (5 bases). The CDR3 has 14 amino acids. Germline V gene data show CDR1 as SGHNT and CDR2 as YYREEE (reference sequence). V lost 5 bases, J lost 3 bases, and 14 bases lay in between. Combining the CDR3 with reference TRBV5-4 and TRBJ1-2 gives the whole variable domain ETGVTQSPTHLIKTRGQQVTLRCSSQSGHNTVSWYQQALGQGPQFIFQYYREEENGRGNFPPRFSGLQFPNYSSELNVNALELDDSALYLCASSPWGEDYGYTFGSGTRLTVV.

The table lists this clonotype with a few counts. The V and J genes are TRBV5-1 and TRBJ2-3; 9 bases fit TRBD1. The CDR3 length is 16 residues. V lost 6 bases, J lost 4 bases, and 12 bases stayed unmatched. The germline V gene has CDR1 SGHRS and CDR2 YFSETQ. The CDR3 protein is CASTLSTGGIADTQYF. The CDR3 DNA reads as TGCGCCAGCACCCTCTCGACAGGGGGAATCGCAGATACGCAGTATTTT.

The genes are TRBV5-5 and TRBJ2-1; D perhaps matches TRBD2 (7 bases). The CDR3 has 17 residues. The ends were cut back, 1 base at V and 10 bases at J, with 24 bases in the middle. Germline CDR1 SGHKS, CDR2 YYEKEE (reference sequence). The CDR3: CASSLSTAGATTREQFF. CDR3 nucleotides: TGTGCCAGCAGCTTGTCCACGGCGGGGGCCACCACCAGGGAGCAGTTCTTC.

The V and J genes are TRBV20-1 and TRBJ2-5, with a possible D match to TRBD1 (5 bases). The CDR3 is 15 amino acids. V gave up 5 bases and J gave up 1 base, with 17 bases separating them. The germline gives CDR1 DFQATT, CDR2 SNEGSKA (reference sequence). Written as DNA, the CDR3 is TGCAGTGCTCAAACCTTGACAGTAGTCCAAGAGACCCAGTACTTC. It codes for CSAQTLTVVQETQYF.

V is TRBV10-1 and J is TRBJ2-7; unclear D gene. V was cut by 4 bases and J by 1 base, with 8 bases left in between. The CDR3 consists of 13 residues. Germline CDR1 is WNHNN and CDR2 is SYGVQD (reference sequence). The CDR3 is CASSGAPSYEQYF. The CDR3 DNA is TGCGCCAGCAGTGGGGCGCCTTCCTACGAGCAGTACTTC.

The rearrangement links TRBV27 to TRBJ1-6; D is perhaps TRBD1 (5 bases). Trimming cost V 8 bases and J 7 bases, with 15 bases left between them. Germline lookup yields CDR1 MNHEY and CDR2 SMNVEV (reference sequence). The CDR3 totals 14 residues. The CDR3 sequence: CASRTGLRNSPLHF. The DNA of the CDR3 is TGTGCCAGCCGCACAGGTTTAAGGAATTCACCCCTCCACTTT.

About this clonotype: This clone may be a read error of a much larger clone one base away. The rearrangement links TRBV12-3 or TRBV12-4 to TRBJ2-5; 9 bases map to TRBD2. J was trimmed by 6 bases and V by 10 bases; bases with no gene match: 15. The CDR3 extends over 15 amino acids. The CDR3 loop reads CANSRGASGEKTQYF. DNA of the CDR3: TGTGCCAACAGCCGAGGGGCTAGCGGGGAAAAGACCCAGTACTTC.

There are many counts of this clonotype. This chain joins TRBV7-2 and TRBJ2-1; D is tentatively TRBD1 or TRBD2 (5 bases each). Per the germline V gene, CDR1 is SGHTA and CDR2 is FQGNSA. CDR3 length equals 16 residues. With 5 bases removed from V and 0 bases from J, the gap between germline ends came to 14 bases. The CDR3 region is CASSRSGASSYNEQFF. The CDR3 nucleotides read TGTGCCAGCAGCCGCTCCGGGGCTAGCTCCTACAATGAGCAGTTCTTC.

V usage is TRBV7-2 and J usage is TRBJ2-3, with D possibly TRBD2 on 6 matching bases. Germline-derived CDR1 and CDR2 are SGHTA and FQGNSA. Trimming took off 4 bases at V and 4 bases at J, with 21 bases between the two ends. The CDR3 sequence is 17 residues long. CDR3 residues: CASSSPRFGGMADTQYF. The CDR3, as DNA: TGTGCCAGCAGCTCTCCCCGATTTGGCGGGATGGCAGATACGCAGTATTTT.

The chain employs TRBV7-9 and TRBJ2-7, with D possibly being TRBD1 or TRBD2 (6 bases each). This CDR3 is built from 14 residues. Trimming cost V 2 bases and J 5 bases, with 13 bases left between them. Germline V gene data show CDR1 as SEHNR and CDR2 as FQNEAQ (reference sequence). CDR3: CASSLLVGGNEQYF. The DNA for the CDR3 is TGTGCCAGCAGCTTATTGGTAGGGGGGAACGAGCAGTACTTC.

This clonotype has just a few counts. The V and J genes are TRBV20-1 and TRBJ2-7, with 9 bases aligning to TRBD1. The J call may be wrong; the DNA end is better matched by TRBJ2-5. In germline, CDR1 is DFQATT, CDR2 SNEGSKA (reference sequence). The CDR3 runs 15 residues. CDR3 region: CSAGRGTGGTETQYF. The CDR3 DNA sequence: TGCAGTGCCGGAAGGGGAACAGGGGGCACGGAGACCCAGTACTTC.